The 27 T cell receptor beta chains listed next were all sequenced from one sample in a study of cytomegalovirus exposure and HLA in healthy donors. It was with 60 Vbeta and 13 Jbeta primers that the PCR ran. The repertoire was sequenced with immunoSEQ multiplex PCR; TCRdb's copy has only in-frame clones and lacks some. The table records 150,000 to 200,000 clones, around 80% of them present only once. Material: PBMCs. All receptors derive from a woman aged 45-59 years in good health and CMV-seropositive.

The chain has TRBV5-6 and TRBJ2-7; D possibly corresponds to TRBD2 (6 bases). The length of the CDR3 is 15 residues. Germline-derived CDR1 and CDR2 are SGHDT and YYEEEE. V lost 4 bases, J lost 2 bases, and 16 bases lay in between. As DNA, the CDR3 is TGTGCCAGCAGCGCGGGACCGTTTGGGACCTACGAGCAGTACTTC. Translation: CASSAGPFGTYEQYF. Full variable domain (remainder filled in from reference TRBV5-6 and TRBJ2-7): DAGVTQSPTHLIKTRGQQVTLRCSPKSGHDTVSWYQQALGQGPQFIFQYYEEEERQRGNFPDRFSGHQFPNYSSELNVNALLLGDSALYLCASSAGPFGTYEQYFGPGTRLTVT.

The rearrangement uses TRBV5-1 and TRBJ2-2; TRBD1 matches 12 bases. The V and J ends lost 1 base and 5 bases, in that order; junction bases with no gene match: 3. This CDR3 contains 16 residues. The germline gives CDR1 SGHRS, CDR2 YFSETQ. The CDR3 here is CASSLRDRGPTGELFF. The DNA for the CDR3 is TGCGCCAGCAGCTTGAGGGACAGGGGGCCTACCGGGGAGCTGTTTTTT.

The chain couples TRBV5-1 to TRBJ2-1; a possible D gene is TRBD2 (6 bases). V shed 3 bases and J shed 6 bases, with 13 bases lying between them. The V gene's germline CDR1 is SGHRS and CDR2 YFSETQ. This CDR3 has 14 amino acids. DNA of the CDR3: TGCGCCAGCAGCTCCCGACTAGGTCCCAATGAGCAGTTCTTC. The encoded protein is CASSSRLGPNEQFF.

The chain joins TRBV30 to TRBJ1-5; tentative D call: TRBD1 (5 bases). Germline loops: CDR1 GTSNPN, CDR2 SVGIG (reference sequence). V gave up 0 bases and J gave up 11 bases, with 17 bases separating them. This CDR3 is 14 amino acids long. The CDR3 region is CAWSVRPGRGTQHF. CDR3 DNA sequence: TGTGCCTGGAGTGTACGGCCAGGGCGTGGGACCCAGCATTTT.

This clone has just a few counts. J is TRBJ2-1 and V is TRBV4-1; D unclear. V lost 4 bases, J lost 8 bases, and 12 bases lay in between. Germline assignment: CDR1 MGHRA and CDR2 YSYEKL. CDR3 length: 13 amino acids. The CDR3 protein is CASSRTLGDEQFF. Here the CDR3 DNA reads TGCGCCAGCAGCCGCACTCTGGGCGATGAGCAGTTCTTC.

The V gene is TRBV2, the J gene TRBJ2-2, with no clear D. The CDR3 consists of 16 residues. V lost 6 bases to trimming and J lost 3 bases, with 17 bases between them. Germline V gives CDR1 SNHLY, CDR2 FYNNEI. The CDR3 loop reads CASSLGETLHTGELFF. The CDR3 bases are TGTGCCAGCAGCCTTGGAGAGACTTTGCACACCGGGGAGCTGTTTTTT. Based on the CDR3 plus reference TRBV2 and TRBJ2-2, the full variable domain is EPEVTQTPSHQVTQMGQEVILRCVPISNHLYFYWYRQILGQKVEFLVSFYNNEISEKSEIFDDQFSVERPDGSNFTLKIRSTKLEDSAMYFCASSLGETLHTGELFFGEGSRLTVL.

The genes are TRBV12-1 and TRBJ1-2; TRBD1, the table's D call, was not compared with the DNA. TRBV12-1 is flagged as a pseudogene. This CDR3 region has 14 residues. Written as DNA, the CDR3 is TGTGCCAGCAGCGCCGGACAGATTAACTATGGCTACACCTTC. It specifies CASSAGQINYGYTF.

The gene calls are TRBV27 and TRBJ2-2, with 7 bases lining up with TRBD1. This CDR3 is built from 14 residues. The trim removed 3 bases at V and 5 bases at J, leaving 3 bases unmatched. From germline, CDR1 is MNHEY and CDR2 SMNVEV (reference sequence). As DNA, the CDR3 is TGTGCCAGCAGTTTTAACAGGGGTACCGGGGAGCTGTTTTTT. This encodes CASSFNRGTGELFF.

This sequence joins TRBV5-1 and TRBJ2-3; no definite D call. Looked up from germline, CDR1 is SGHRS and CDR2 is YFSETQ. CDR3 size: 12 residues. With 4 bases removed from V and 2 bases from J, the gap between germline ends came to 5 bases. The CDR3: CASSTTTDTQYF. The CDR3 coding sequence is TGCGCCAGCAGCACAACCACAGATACGCAGTATTTT.

V usage is TRBV2 and J usage is TRBJ1-5; weak D call: TRBD1 (6 bases). This CDR3 comprises 14 residues. Germline CDR1 and CDR2: SNHLY and FYNNEI. Trimming pared 6 bases from V and 0 bases from J, leaving 9 bases between. CDR3 sequence reads: CASSQGNSNQPQHF. CDR3 sequence (DNA): TGTGCCAGCAGCCAGGGGAATAGCAATCAGCCCCAGCATTTT.

This CDR3 is CASSQGYGANVLTF. In DNA form, the CDR3 reads TGTGCCAGCAGTCAGGGGTATGGGGCCAACGTCCTGACTTTC. The rearrangement uses TRBV6-4 and TRBJ2-6; weak D call: TRBD1 (6 bases). There are 14 residues in the CDR3. V gave up 5 bases and J gave up 3 bases, with 8 bases separating them. CDR1 and CDR2 from the germline V gene are MRHNA and SNTAGT.

The CDR3 region is CASSWGQGTYEQYF. For the CDR3, the DNA is TGTGCCAGCAGCTGGGGACAGGGGACCTACGAGCAGTACTTC. The rearrangement joins TRBV5-4 to TRBJ2-7; TRBD1 matches 10 bases. This CDR3 comprises 14 residues. CDR1 and CDR2 from the germline V gene are SGHNT and YYREEE (reference sequence). With V trimmed by 3 bases and J by 2 bases, 2 bases remained unmatched.

As DNA, the CDR3 is TGCGCCAGCAGCCTCGGACTAGCGAATGAGCAGTTCTTC. Protein sequence: CASSLGLANEQFF. The chain has TRBV5-1 and TRBJ2-1, with 9 bases matching TRBD2. Trimming cost V 4 bases and J 7 bases; bases outside gene matches: 3. The CDR3 consists of 13 residues. Per the germline V gene, CDR1 is SGHRS and CDR2 is YFSETQ.

The chain uses TRBV4-1 and TRBJ2-7; 7 bases fit TRBD2. Germline V lookup: CDR1 MGHRA, CDR2 YSYEKL. V shed 0 bases, J shed 5 bases, and the junction held 7 bases outside the gene matches. This CDR3 comprises 15 residues. CDR3 amino acids: CASSQEGRGMNEQYF. The DNA of the CDR3 is TGCGCCAGCAGCCAAGAAGGGCGGGGGATGAACGAGCAGTACTTC.

This clone was observed a handful of times. J is TRBJ2-7 and V is TRBV2; no clear D gene. The CDR3 is 11 amino acids. Trimming left V 6 bases short and J 4 bases short, with 7 bases between. Germline V lookup: CDR1 SNHLY, CDR2 FYNNEI. The CDR3 protein is CASRLTYEQYF. CDR3 sequence (DNA): TGTGCCAGCAGGCTCACTTACGAGCAGTACTTC.

A single count supports this clone. For the CDR3, the DNA is TGTGCCATCAGTCCCGGGTTTAATGAGCAGTTCTTC. Translating gives CAISPGFNEQFF. This chain connects TRBV10-3 to TRBJ2-1; D unclear. CDR1 is ENHRY, CDR2 SYGVKD, per germline. This CDR3 spans 12 amino acids. Trimming left V 5 bases short and J 7 bases short, with 9 bases between.

The chain uses TRBV7-6 and TRBJ1-6, with 8 bases identical to TRBD1. Per the germline V gene, CDR1 is SGHVS and CDR2 is FNYEAQ. The CDR3 extends over 14 amino acids. V shed 5 bases and J 11 bases; nucleotides not matched to a gene: 8. The CDR3, as DNA: TGTGCCAGCAGCCCAGGACAGGGCGGGACACCCCTCCACTTT. As protein: CASSPGQGGTPLHF.

The V gene is TRBV6-5, the J gene TRBJ1-1; perhaps TRBD1 as D (6 bases). Trimming removed 6 bases at V and 6 bases at J, with 17 bases between. In germline, CDR1 is MNHEY, CDR2 SVGAGI. The CDR3 has 14 amino acids. CDR3 sequence reads: CASRSTGLGPEAFF. The CDR3 DNA reads TGTGCCAGCAGGTCGACAGGTCTCGGTCCTGAAGCTTTCTTT.

This clone turned up a few times. V and J are TRBV7-3 and TRBJ2-3, with D possibly TRBD1 on 6 matching bases. The CDR3 is 15 residues long. Germline V gene lookup returns CDR1 SGHTA and CDR2 FQGTGA. Trimming took 3 bases from V and 0 from J, leaving 10 bases between them. For the CDR3, the DNA is TGTGCCAGCAGCTTCACAGGGACAAGCACAGATACGCAGTATTTT. Translation gives CASSFTGTSTDTQYF.

V is TRBV5-1 and J is TRBJ2-5; 7 bases fit TRBD2. Per germline, CDR1 SGHRS and CDR2 YFSETQ. The trim removed 4 bases at V and 0 bases at J, leaving 3 bases unmatched. The CDR3 is 14 residues long. The CDR3 protein is CASSLGGYQETQYF. As DNA, the CDR3 is TGCGCCAGCAGCCTCGGGGGGTACCAAGAGACCCAGTACTTC.

The table lists this clone with a few counts. This chain uses TRBV7-9 with TRBJ2-7, with 10 bases matching TRBD2. The CDR3 sequence is 19 residues long. The V gene's germline CDR1 is SEHNR and CDR2 FQNEAQ (reference sequence). The V and J ends lost 5 bases and 0 bases, in that order; junction bases with no gene match: 16. The CDR3 sequence: CASSLLPTSGRRSSYEQYF. DNA for the CDR3: TGTGCCAGCAGCCTACTCCCGACTAGCGGGCGAAGAAGCTCCTACGAGCAGTACTTC.

In regard to this clone: Sequence at one end of the junction differs from germline and may be a read error. This chain uses TRBV6-5 with TRBJ1-3; tentatively, D is TRBD1 (5 bases). The CDR3 consists of 13 residues. Germline V gene data show CDR1 as MNHEY and CDR2 as SVGAGI. CDR3 sequence (DNA): TGTGCCATCCCGACAGCTACTGGAAACGCCATATATTTT. Its translation is CAIPTATGNAIYF.

V and J are TRBV9 and TRBJ1-1; tentative D call: TRBD1 (6 bases). The CDR3 has 14 residues. From germline, CDR1 is SGDLS and CDR2 YYNGEE. V was clipped by 0 bases and J by 4 bases, with 10 bases between them. The CDR3 here is CASSVGRGGTEAFF. In DNA form, the CDR3 reads TGTGCCAGCAGCGTAGGACGAGGGGGCACTGAAGCTTTCTTT.

The CDR3 nucleotides read TGCGCCAGCAGCTTGTCCGGGGGAGGTCTTGGCTACACCTTC. Amino acids: CASSLSGGGLGYTF. V gene TRBV5-1 combines with J gene TRBJ1-2; the D gene is possibly TRBD1 (5 bases). From germline, CDR1 is SGHRS and CDR2 YFSETQ. V gave up 1 base and J gave up 7 bases, with 14 bases separating them. This CDR3 spans 14 amino acids.

This clone was detected only a few times. The chain is built from TRBV7-9 and TRBJ2-7; the match to TRBD1 covers 11 bases. The germline gives CDR1 SEHNR, CDR2 FQNEAQ (reference sequence). This CDR3 contains 14 residues. V lost 4 bases and J lost 2; bases outside the gene matches: 1. In nucleotides, the CDR3 is TGTGCCAGCAGCTCGGGACAGGGGGCCTACGAGCAGTACTTC. Protein sequence: CASSSGQGAYEQYF.

CDR3 protein: CASSPGQGSNYGYTF. The CDR3 coding sequence is TGTGCCAGCAGTCCCGGACAGGGGAGTAACTATGGCTACACCTTC. The chain links TRBV6-4 to TRBJ1-2, with 9 bases that match TRBD1. The trim removed 5 bases at V and 1 base at J, leaving 5 bases unmatched. CDR1 and CDR2 (germline): MRHNA, SNTAGT. The CDR3 has 15 amino acids.

Written as DNA, the CDR3 is TGCGCCAGCAGTGAATATAGCGGGGAAGGCCAAGAGACCCAGTACTTC. Translation gives CASSEYSGEGQETQYF. This chain joins TRBV10-1 and TRBJ2-5; 8 bases align to TRBD2. Germline CDR1 reads WNHNN; CDR2 reads SYGVQD (reference sequence). The length of the CDR3 is 16 residues. V trimming: 3 bases; J trimming: 1 base; junction bases outside the gene matches: 7.